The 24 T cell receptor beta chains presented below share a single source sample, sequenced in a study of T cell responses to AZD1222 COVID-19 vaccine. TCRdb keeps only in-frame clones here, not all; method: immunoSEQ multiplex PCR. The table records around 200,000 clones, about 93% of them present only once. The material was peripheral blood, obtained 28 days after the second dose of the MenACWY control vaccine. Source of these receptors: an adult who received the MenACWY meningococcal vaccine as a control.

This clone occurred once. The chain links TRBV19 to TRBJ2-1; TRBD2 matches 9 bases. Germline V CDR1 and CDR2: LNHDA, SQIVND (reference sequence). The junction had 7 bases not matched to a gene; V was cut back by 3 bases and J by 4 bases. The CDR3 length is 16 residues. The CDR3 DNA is TGTGCCAGTAGTATTCAAGGGACTAGCTCTTACAATGAGCAGTTCTTC. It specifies CASSIQGTSSYNEQFF. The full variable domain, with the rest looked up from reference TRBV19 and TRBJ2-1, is DGGITQSPKYLFRKEGQNVTLSCEQNLNHDAMYWYRQDPGQGLRLIYYSQIVNDFQKGDIAEGYSVSREKKESFPLTVTSAQKNPTAFYLCASSIQGTSSYNEQFFGPGTRLTVL.

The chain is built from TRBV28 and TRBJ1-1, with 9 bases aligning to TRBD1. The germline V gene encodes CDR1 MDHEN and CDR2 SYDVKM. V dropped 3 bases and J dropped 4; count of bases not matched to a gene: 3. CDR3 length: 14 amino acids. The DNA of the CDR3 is TGTGCCAGCAGTTTGACAGGGGGATTCACTGAAGCTTTCTTT. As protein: CASSLTGGFTEAFF.

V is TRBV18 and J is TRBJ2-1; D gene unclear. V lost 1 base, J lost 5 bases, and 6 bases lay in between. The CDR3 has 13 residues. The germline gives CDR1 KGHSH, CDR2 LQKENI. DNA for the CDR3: TGTGCCAGCTCACCACAGTCCAACAATGAGCAGTTCTTC. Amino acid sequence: CASSPQSNNEQFF.

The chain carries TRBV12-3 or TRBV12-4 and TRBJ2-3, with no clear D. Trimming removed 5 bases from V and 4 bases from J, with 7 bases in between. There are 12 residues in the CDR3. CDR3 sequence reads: CASSPVADTQYF. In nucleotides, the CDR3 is TGTGCCAGCAGTCCGGTGGCAGATACGCAGTATTTT.

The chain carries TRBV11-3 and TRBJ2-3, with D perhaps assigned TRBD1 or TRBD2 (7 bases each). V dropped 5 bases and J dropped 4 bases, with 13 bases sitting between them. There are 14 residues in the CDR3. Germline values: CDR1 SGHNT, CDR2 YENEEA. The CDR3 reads CASSAQGGADTQYF. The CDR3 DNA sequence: TGTGCCAGCAGCGCGCAGGGGGGGGCAGATACGCAGTATTTT.

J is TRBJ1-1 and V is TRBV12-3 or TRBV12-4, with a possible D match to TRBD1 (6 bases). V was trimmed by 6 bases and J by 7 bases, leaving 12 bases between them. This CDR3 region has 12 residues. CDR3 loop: CASSQGIGEAFF. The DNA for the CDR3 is TGTGCCAGCAGCCAGGGGATCGGTGAAGCTTTCTTT.

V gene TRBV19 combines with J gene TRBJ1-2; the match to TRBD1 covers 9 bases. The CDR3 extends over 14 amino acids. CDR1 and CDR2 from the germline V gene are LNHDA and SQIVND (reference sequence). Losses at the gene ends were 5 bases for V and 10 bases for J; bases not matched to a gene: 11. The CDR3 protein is CASSPSRQGGFYTF. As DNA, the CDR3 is TGTGCCAGTAGTCCATCTCGACAGGGGGGTTTCTACACCTTC.

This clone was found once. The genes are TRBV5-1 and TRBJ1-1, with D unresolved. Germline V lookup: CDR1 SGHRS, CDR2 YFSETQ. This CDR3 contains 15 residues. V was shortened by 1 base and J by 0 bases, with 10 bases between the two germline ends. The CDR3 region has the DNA TGCGCCAGCAGCTTGTTGGGCAGAGTGAACACTGAAGCTTTCTTT. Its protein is CASSLLGRVNTEAFF.

CDR3 DNA: TGTGCCAGCAGCTTAAGGGACAGGGGAGGCAATCAGCCCCAGCATTTT. Its protein is CASSLRDRGGNQPQHF. The chain carries TRBV7-2 and TRBJ1-5; 10 positions agree with TRBD1. CDR3 length: 16 residues. The junction had 3 bases not matched to a gene; V was cut back by 2 bases and J by 2 bases. CDR1 and CDR2 from the germline V gene are SGHTA and FQGNSA.

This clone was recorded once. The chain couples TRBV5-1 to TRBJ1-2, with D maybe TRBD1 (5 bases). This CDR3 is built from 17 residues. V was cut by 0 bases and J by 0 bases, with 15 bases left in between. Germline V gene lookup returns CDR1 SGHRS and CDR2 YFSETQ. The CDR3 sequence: CASSLDYRRGSNYGYTF. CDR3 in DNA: TGCGCCAGCAGCTTGGATTATAGGAGGGGATCTAACTATGGCTACACCTTC.

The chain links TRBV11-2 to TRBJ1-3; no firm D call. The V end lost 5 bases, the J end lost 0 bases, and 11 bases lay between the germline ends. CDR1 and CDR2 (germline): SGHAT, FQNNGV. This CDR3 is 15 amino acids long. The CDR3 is CASSAGLISGNTIYF. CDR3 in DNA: TGTGCCAGCAGCGCCGGACTGATCTCTGGAAACACCATATATTTT.

CDR3 DNA sequence: TGCGCCAGCAGCTGGGGACTAGCGGGGGCCCGACAAGAGACCCAGTACTTC. It specifies CASSWGLAGARQETQYF. The V call is TRBV5-1, the J call TRBJ2-5; 14 bases match TRBD2. The junction had 6 bases not matched to a gene; V was cut back by 3 bases and J by 2 bases. This CDR3 is built from 17 residues. Germline V gene lookup returns CDR1 SGHRS and CDR2 YFSETQ.

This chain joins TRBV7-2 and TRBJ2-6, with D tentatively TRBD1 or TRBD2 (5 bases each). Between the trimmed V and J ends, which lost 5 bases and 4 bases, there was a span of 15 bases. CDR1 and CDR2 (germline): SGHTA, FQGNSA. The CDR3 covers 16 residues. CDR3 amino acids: CASSRDGVSGANVLTF. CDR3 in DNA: TGTGCCAGCAGCAGGGACGGGGTTTCAGGGGCCAACGTCCTGACTTTC.

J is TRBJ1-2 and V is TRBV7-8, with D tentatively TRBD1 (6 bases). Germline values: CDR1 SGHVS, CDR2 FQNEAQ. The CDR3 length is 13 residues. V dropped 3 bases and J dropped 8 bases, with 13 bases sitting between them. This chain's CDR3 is CASSFGSQGGYTF. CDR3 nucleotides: TGTGCCAGCAGCTTCGGGTCCCAGGGGGGCTACACCTTC.

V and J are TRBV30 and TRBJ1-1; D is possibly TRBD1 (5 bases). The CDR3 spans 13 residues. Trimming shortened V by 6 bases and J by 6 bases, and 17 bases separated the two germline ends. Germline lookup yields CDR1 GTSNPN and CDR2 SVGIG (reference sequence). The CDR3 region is CACRDRKWAEAFF. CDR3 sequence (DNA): TGTGCCTGCAGGGATCGTAAGTGGGCTGAAGCTTTCTTT.

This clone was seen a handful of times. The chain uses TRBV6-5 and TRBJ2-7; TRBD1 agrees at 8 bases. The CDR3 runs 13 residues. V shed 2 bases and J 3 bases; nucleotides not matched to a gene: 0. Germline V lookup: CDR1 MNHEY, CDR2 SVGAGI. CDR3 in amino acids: CASSYDRGYEQYF. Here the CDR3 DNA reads TGTGCCAGCAGTTACGACAGGGGCTACGAGCAGTACTTC.

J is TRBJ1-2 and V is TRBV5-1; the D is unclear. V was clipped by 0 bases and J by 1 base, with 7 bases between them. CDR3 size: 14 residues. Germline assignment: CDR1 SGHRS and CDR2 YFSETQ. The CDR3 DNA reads TGCGCCAGCAGCTTGGGGTCAGTTAACTATGGCTACACCTTC. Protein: CASSLGSVNYGYTF.

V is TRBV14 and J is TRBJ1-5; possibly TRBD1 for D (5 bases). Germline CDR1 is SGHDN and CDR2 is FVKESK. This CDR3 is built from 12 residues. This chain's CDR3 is CPRTDSRQPQHF. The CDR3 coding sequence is TGTCCAAGAACCGACAGCCGACAGCCCCAGCATTTT.

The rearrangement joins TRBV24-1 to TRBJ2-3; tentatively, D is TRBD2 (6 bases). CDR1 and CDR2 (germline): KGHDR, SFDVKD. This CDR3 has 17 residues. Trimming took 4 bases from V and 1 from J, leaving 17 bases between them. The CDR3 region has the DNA TGTGCCACCAGTGACCCGGGACTCTGGCGTGGCACAGATACGCAGTATTTT. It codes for CATSDPGLWRGTDTQYF.

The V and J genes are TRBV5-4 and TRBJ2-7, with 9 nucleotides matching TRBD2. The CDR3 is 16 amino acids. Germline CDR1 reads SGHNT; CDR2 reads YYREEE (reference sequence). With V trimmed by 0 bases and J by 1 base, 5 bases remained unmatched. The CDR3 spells CASSLVPSGVSYEQYF. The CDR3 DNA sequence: TGTGCCAGCAGCTTGGTTCCTAGCGGGGTTTCCTACGAGCAGTACTTC. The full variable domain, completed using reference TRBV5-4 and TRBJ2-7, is ETGVTQSPTHLIKTRGQQVTLRCSSQSGHNTVSWYQQALGQGPQFIFQYYREEENGRGNFPPRFSGLQFPNYSSELNVNALELDDSALYLCASSLVPSGVSYEQYFGPGTRLTVT.

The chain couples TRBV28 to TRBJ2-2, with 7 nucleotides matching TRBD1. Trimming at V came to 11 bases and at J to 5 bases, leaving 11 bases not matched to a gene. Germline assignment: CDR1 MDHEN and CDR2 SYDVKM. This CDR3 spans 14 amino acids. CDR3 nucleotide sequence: TGTGCCGTAAAAAAGGGGGCAGGTACCGGGGAGCTGTTTTTT. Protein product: CAVKKGAGTGELFF.

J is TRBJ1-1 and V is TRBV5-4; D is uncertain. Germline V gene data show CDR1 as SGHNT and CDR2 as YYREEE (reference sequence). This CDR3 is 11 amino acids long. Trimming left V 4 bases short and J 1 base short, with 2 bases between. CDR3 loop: CASSGNTEAFF. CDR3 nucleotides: TGTGCCAGCAGCGGGAACACTGAAGCTTTCTTT. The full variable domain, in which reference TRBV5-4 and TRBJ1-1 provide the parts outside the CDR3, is ETGVTQSPTHLIKTRGQQVTLRCSSQSGHNTVSWYQQALGQGPQFIFQYYREEENGRGNFPPRFSGLQFPNYSSELNVNALELDDSALYLCASSGNTEAFFGQGTRLTVV.

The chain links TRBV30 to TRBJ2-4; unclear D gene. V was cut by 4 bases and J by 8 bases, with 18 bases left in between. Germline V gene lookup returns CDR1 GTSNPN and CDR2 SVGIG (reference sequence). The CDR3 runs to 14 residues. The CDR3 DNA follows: TGTGCCTGGAACCCCGCCGGGCGCCCGGACATTCAGTACTTC. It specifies CAWNPAGRPDIQYF.

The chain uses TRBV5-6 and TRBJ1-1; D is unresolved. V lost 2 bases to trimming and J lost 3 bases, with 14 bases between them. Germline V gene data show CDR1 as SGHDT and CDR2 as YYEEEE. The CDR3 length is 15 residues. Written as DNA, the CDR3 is TGTGCCAGCAGCTTCCGAACGGCCCCGGACACTGAAGCTTTCTTT. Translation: CASSFRTAPDTEAFF. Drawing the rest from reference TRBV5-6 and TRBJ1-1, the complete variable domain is DAGVTQSPTHLIKTRGQQVTLRCSPKSGHDTVSWYQQALGQGPQFIFQYYEEEERQRGNFPDRFSGHQFPNYSSELNVNALLLGDSALYLCASSFRTAPDTEAFFGQGTRLTVV.